The 10 T cell receptor beta chains presented below share a single source sample, sequenced in a study of T cell responses to AZD1222 COVID-19 vaccine (dated by TCRdb to about 2021). The library was produced with the immunoSEQ multiplex PCR assay. As stored in TCRdb, this immuneACCESS dataset retains in-frame rearrangements with V and J assigned. A fraction of the clones does not appear; measured against another copy, unresolved V genes explain less than half of the discrepancy, and the remainder lacks a known reason. Recorded for this sample are roughly 260,000 clones; approximately 93% of them occurred a single time. Jointly, the top ten make up around 0.5% of the sample. The sample's time point, from its label and the paper: baseline before first vaccination. Material: peripheral blood, obtained on day 0 of AZD1222 vaccination. All receptors derive from an adult in good health.

V usage is TRBV7-9 and J usage is TRBJ1-4, with a possible D match to TRBD1 (5 bases). Germline V gives CDR1 SEHNR, CDR2 FQNEAQ (reference sequence). V lost 4 bases, J lost 4 bases, and 10 bases lay in between. The CDR3 has 14 residues. The CDR3: CASSSRQLNEKLFF. CDR3 nucleotides: TGTGCCAGCAGCTCCAGACAGCTTAATGAAAAACTGTTTTTT.

The chain recombines TRBV7-2 with TRBJ2-1; the match to TRBD2 covers 7 bases. The CDR3 totals 15 residues. V lost 5 bases and J lost 8; bases outside the gene matches: 12. The germline CDR1 and CDR2 sequences are SGHTA and FQGNSA. The CDR3 reads CASSHSGSVRDEQFF. The CDR3 DNA reads as TGTGCCAGCAGCCATAGCGGGTCCGTCAGGGATGAGCAGTTCTTC.

The chain carries TRBV30 and TRBJ2-2; D is unclear. With 0 bases removed from V and 4 bases from J, the gap between germline ends came to 15 bases. There are 16 residues in the CDR3. Per the germline V gene, CDR1 is GTSNPN and CDR2 is SVGIG (reference sequence). CDR3 sequence reads: CAWSVLSPGRTGELFF. As DNA, the CDR3 is TGTGCCTGGAGTGTACTCTCCCCAGGACGCACCGGGGAGCTGTTTTTT.

The V gene is TRBV11-2, the J gene TRBJ2-2; no clear D. V dropped 1 base and J dropped 6 bases, with 3 bases sitting between them. Germline V gene lookup returns CDR1 SGHAT and CDR2 FQNNGV. This CDR3 comprises 12 residues. CDR3 amino acids: CASSLAAGELFF. CDR3 sequence (DNA): TGTGCCAGCAGCTTAGCAGCCGGGGAGCTGTTTTTT. The entire variable domain, with the rest obtained from reference TRBV11-2 and TRBJ2-2, is as follows: EAGVAQSPRYKIIEKRQSVAFWCNPISGHATLYWYQQILGQGPKLLIQFQNNGVVDDSQLPKDRFSAERLKGVDSTLKIQPAKLEDSAVYLCASSLAAGELFFGEGSRLTVL.

The chain uses TRBV7-2 and TRBJ1-4; TRBD1 aligns across 7 bases. Unmatched junction bases numbered 11, after V lost 1 base and J lost 0 bases. The CDR3 totals 19 residues. Germline CDR1 and CDR2: SGHTA and FQGNSA. The CDR3 DNA follows: TGTGCCAGCAGCTTAGAAGGACAGGTGAAGATTGCAACTAATGAAAAACTGTTTTTT. This sequence encodes CASSLEGQVKIATNEKLFF. The entire variable domain, with the rest obtained from reference TRBV7-2 and TRBJ1-4, is as follows: GAGVSQSPSNKVTEKGKDVELRCDPISGHTALYWYRQSLGQGLEFLIYFQGNSAPDKSGLPSDRFSAERTGGSVSTLTIQRTQQEDSAVYLCASSLEGQVKIATNEKLFFGSGTQLSVL.

V and J are TRBV7-9 and TRBJ1-1, with D unresolved. Per the germline V gene, CDR1 is SEHNR and CDR2 is FQNEAQ (reference sequence). V was shortened by 5 bases and J by 2 bases, with 12 bases between the two germline ends. The CDR3 consists of 14 residues. DNA of the CDR3: TGTGCCAGCAGCGCGAACCGGGGTAACACTGAAGCTTTCTTT. Translating it yields CASSANRGNTEAFF.

The chain combines TRBV3-1 (or the pseudogene TRBV3-2) with TRBJ1-4; 8 bases fit TRBD1. V dropped 3 bases and J dropped 7; count of bases not matched to a gene: 7. The length of the CDR3 is 15 residues. Germline V lookup: CDR1 LGHDT, CDR2 YNNKEL (reference sequence). The CDR3 DNA reads TGTGCCAGCAGCCATACCGGGACAGGACTTGAAAAACTGTTTTTT. Translated: CASSHTGTGLEKLFF.

The chain couples TRBV29-1 to TRBJ2-3; TRBD2 matches 10 bases. The CDR3 covers 15 residues. CDR1 and CDR2 from the germline V gene are SQVTM and ANQGSEA. The junction had 6 bases not matched to a gene; V was cut back by 4 bases and J by 2 bases. Here the CDR3 DNA reads TGCAGCGTTGGCACTAGCGGGACAGCCACAGATACGCAGTATTTT. Protein: CSVGTSGTATDTQYF.

The rearrangement uses TRBV5-4 and TRBJ2-1; the D gene is possibly TRBD2 (6 bases). Germline CDR1 reads SGHNT; CDR2 reads YYREEE (reference sequence). The CDR3 has 13 residues. The ends were cut back, 4 bases at V and 10 bases at J, with 15 bases in the middle. CDR3 DNA sequence: TGTGCCAGCAGCGAACCCGGCGGACTAGAGCAGTTCTTC. The encoded protein is CASSEPGGLEQFF. Looking up the rest from reference TRBV5-4 and TRBJ2-1 gives the full variable domain: ETGVTQSPTHLIKTRGQQVTLRCSSQSGHNTVSWYQQALGQGPQFIFQYYREEENGRGNFPPRFSGLQFPNYSSELNVNALELDDSALYLCASSEPGGLEQFFGPGTRLTVL.

V gene TRBV12-3 or TRBV12-4 combines with J gene TRBJ1-5; tentative D call: TRBD1 (5 bases). With 3 bases removed from V and 5 bases from J, the gap between germline ends came to 5 bases. The CDR3 sequence is 12 residues long. The CDR3 nucleotides read TGTGCCAGCAGTTTGGGGGATCAGCCCCAGCATTTT. Residues: CASSLGDQPQHF.